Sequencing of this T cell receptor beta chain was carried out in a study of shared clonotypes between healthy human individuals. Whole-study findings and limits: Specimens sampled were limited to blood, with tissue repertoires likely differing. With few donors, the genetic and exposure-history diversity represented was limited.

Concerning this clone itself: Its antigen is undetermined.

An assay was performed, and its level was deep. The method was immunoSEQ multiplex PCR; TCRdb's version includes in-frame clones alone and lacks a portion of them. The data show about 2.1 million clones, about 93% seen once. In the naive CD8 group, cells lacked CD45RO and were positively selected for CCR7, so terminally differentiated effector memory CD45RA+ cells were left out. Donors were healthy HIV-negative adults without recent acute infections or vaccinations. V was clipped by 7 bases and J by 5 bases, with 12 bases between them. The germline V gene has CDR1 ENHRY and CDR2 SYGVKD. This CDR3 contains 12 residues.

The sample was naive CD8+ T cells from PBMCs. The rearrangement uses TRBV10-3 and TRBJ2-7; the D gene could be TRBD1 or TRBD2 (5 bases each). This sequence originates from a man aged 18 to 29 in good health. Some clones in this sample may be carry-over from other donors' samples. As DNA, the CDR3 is TGTGCCATCAACGAGCCGGGGCACGAGCAGTACTTC. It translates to CAINEPGHEQYF.